One sample yielded the 4 T cell receptor beta chains listed below, sequenced in a study of blood T cell repertoires in COVID-19. This table comes from immunoSEQ multiplex PCR, and its TCRdb copy is limited to in-frame clones, with some not included. The sample holds approximately 230,000 clones, around 87% seen once. The material sequenced was PBMCs or T cells enriched from blood (not recorded which). The source of these receptors is a woman aged 30 to 39 with acute COVID-19.

For this clone: Different DNA sequences within this sample yield the same CDR3. The CDR3 region has the DNA TGTGCCAGTAGTATTTTGGCGGGATCTACCACAGATACGCAGTATTTT. Translated, it gives CASSILAGSTTDTQYF. The chain employs TRBV19 and TRBJ2-3; TRBD2 is a possible D gene (6 bases). V lost 3 bases, J lost 2 bases, and 15 bases lay in between. Looked up from germline, CDR1 is LNHDA and CDR2 is SQIVND (reference sequence). CDR3 size: 16 residues.

V and J are TRBV5-1 and TRBJ2-3, with a weak D call TRBD1 (6 bases). The CDR3 sequence is 14 residues long. Trimming removed 4 bases from V and 2 bases from J, with 11 bases in between. The germline gives CDR1 SGHRS, CDR2 YFSETQ. CDR3 residues: CASSGGQLTDTQYF. The CDR3 bases are TGCGCCAGCAGCGGTGGACAGCTCACAGATACGCAGTATTTT.

This clone has more than one count but fewer than ten. The chain employs TRBV6-5 and TRBJ2-4; weak D call: TRBD1 (5 bases). V shed 6 bases and J shed 6 bases, with 12 bases lying between them. CDR3 length equals 13 residues. Germline CDR1 MNHEY, CDR2 SVGAGI. The CDR3: CASRMTARNIQYF. CDR3 nucleotides: TGTGCCAGCAGAATGACAGCTAGAAACATTCAGTACTTC.

The chain couples TRBV10-3 to TRBJ2-2; D might be TRBD2 (5 bases). Per germline, CDR1 ENHRY and CDR2 SYGVKD. The CDR3 totals 15 residues. V lost 3 bases to trimming and J lost 6 bases, with 14 bases between them. As DNA, the CDR3 is TGTGCCATCAGTGATTCTACTAGAATACCCGGGGAGCTGTTTTTT. The encoded protein is CAISDSTRIPGELFF.